This TCR beta chain was profiled in a study of blood T cell repertoires in COVID-19. Study-wide background: Acute and convalescent COVID-19 specimens originated in the United States, Italy and Spain. The cDNA or gDNA used as material had been derived from T cells, B-cell-depleted T cells, or PBMCs.

As handled by the study authors: Reference gene primer amplification gave estimated nucleated cell counts. Sequencing was performed with immunoSEQ multiplex PCR; in TCRdb, only in-frame clones are kept and a portion is missing. The V and J calls and clone size come from that table; D and trimming were worked out from the DNA. The sample shows 250,000 or so clones, roughly 79% of them seen only once. The ends were cut back, 5 bases at V and 4 bases at J, with 27 bases in the middle. Looked up from germline, CDR1 is LNHDA and CDR2 is SQIVND (reference sequence). This CDR3 spans 19 amino acids. This clone was detected only a few times.

Source material: peripheral blood. This receptor was taken from an elderly woman with acute or convalescent COVID-19. V gene TRBV19 combines with J gene TRBJ1-3; maybe TRBD1 (6 bases). CDR3 sequence: CASSDRSSTHRVYGNTIYF. The CDR3 DNA follows: TGTGCCAGTAGTGACCGATCTTCTACTCACAGGGTCTACGGAAACACCATATATTTT.